This T cell receptor beta chain was sequenced during a study of blood T cell repertoires in COVID-19. How the authors handled the data: Reference gene primers were amplified, and this amplification served to estimate nucleated cell counts. TCRdb's copy holds only in-frame clones and misses some; the assay was immunoSEQ multiplex PCR. That table furnishes V, J and clone size, whereas the DNA furnished D and trimming. The sample lists 300,000 to 400,000 clones, about nine tenths occurring once. The CDR3 runs to 13 residues. Trimming stripped 2 bases from V and 7 bases from J, with 7 bases between. Per germline, CDR1 KGHDR and CDR2 SFDVKD.

The clonotype originates from a woman aged 70-85 years with COVID-19, enrolled during active disease. Sequencing was performed on peripheral blood. The V and J genes are TRBV24-1 and TRBJ1-4; possible D gene TRBD1, 5 bases. The CDR3 region is CATSDWRGEKLFF. DNA for the CDR3: TGTGCCACCAGTGATTGGAGGGGTGAAAAACTGTTTTTT.